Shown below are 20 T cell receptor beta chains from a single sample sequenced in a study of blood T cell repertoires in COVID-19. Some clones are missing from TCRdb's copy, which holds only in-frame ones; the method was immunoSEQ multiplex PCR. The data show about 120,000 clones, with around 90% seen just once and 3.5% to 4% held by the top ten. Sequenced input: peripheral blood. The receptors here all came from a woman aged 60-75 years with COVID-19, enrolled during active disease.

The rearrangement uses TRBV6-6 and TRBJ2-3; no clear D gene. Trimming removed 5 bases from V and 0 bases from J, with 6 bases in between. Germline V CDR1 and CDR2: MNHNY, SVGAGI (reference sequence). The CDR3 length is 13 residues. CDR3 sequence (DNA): TGTGCCAGCAGTGCGCCGAGCACAGATACGCAGTATTTT. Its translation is CASSAPSTDTQYF.

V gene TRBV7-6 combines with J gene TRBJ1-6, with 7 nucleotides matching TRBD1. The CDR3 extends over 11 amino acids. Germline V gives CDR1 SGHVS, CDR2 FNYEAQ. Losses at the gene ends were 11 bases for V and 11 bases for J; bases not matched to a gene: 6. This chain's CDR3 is CAWRQGAPLHF. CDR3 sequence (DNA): TGTGCCTGGAGACAGGGTGCACCCCTCCACTTT. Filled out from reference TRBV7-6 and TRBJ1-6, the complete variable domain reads GAGVSQSPRYKVTKRGQDVALRCDPISGHVSLYWYRQALGQGPEFLTYFNYEAQQDKSGLPNDRFSAERPEGSISTLTIQRTEQRDSAMYRCAWRQGAPLHFGNGTRLTVT.

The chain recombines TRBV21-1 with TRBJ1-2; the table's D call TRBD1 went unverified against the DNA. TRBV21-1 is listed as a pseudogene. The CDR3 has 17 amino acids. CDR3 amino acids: CASSRTGTGVLGHGYTF. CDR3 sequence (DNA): TGTGCCAGCAGCCGAACCGGGACAGGGGTTCTCGGTCATGGCTACACCTTC.

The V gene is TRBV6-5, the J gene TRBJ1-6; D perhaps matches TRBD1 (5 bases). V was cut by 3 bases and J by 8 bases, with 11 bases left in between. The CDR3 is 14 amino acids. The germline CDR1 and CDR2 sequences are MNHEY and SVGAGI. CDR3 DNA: TGTGCCAGCAGTTATAGGGGAACCGATTCACCCCTCCACTTT. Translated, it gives CASSYRGTDSPLHF.

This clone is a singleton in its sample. The CDR3 loop reads CASSRTGNYGYTF. As DNA, the CDR3 is TGTGCCAGCAGCCGGACAGGGAACTATGGCTACACCTTC. V and J are TRBV7-2 and TRBJ1-2; 8 nucleotides line up with TRBD1. The CDR3 has 13 amino acids. Germline V gene lookup returns CDR1 SGHTA and CDR2 FQGNSA. J lost 2 bases, V lost 5 bases, and 1 base had no gene match. The full variable domain, in which reference TRBV7-2 and TRBJ1-2 provide the parts outside the CDR3, is GAGVSQSPSNKVTEKGKDVELRCDPISGHTALYWYRQSLGQGLEFLIYFQGNSAPDKSGLPSDRFSAERTGGSVSTLTIQRTQQEDSAVYLCASSRTGNYGYTFGSGTRLTVV.

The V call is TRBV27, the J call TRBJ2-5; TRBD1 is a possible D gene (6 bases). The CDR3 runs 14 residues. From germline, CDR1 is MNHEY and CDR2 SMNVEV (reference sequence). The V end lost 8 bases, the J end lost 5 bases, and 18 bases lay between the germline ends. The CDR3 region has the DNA TGTGCCAGCGCTCATTACCCCAGGGGTGAGACCCAGTACTTC. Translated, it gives CASAHYPRGETQYF.

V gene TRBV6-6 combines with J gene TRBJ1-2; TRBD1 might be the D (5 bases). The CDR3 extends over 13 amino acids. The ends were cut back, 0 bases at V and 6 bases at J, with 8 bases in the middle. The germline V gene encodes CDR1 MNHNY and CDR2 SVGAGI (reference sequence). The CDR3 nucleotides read TGTGCCAGCAGTTACTCGGGGCACGATGGCTACACCTTC. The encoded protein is CASSYSGHDGYTF.

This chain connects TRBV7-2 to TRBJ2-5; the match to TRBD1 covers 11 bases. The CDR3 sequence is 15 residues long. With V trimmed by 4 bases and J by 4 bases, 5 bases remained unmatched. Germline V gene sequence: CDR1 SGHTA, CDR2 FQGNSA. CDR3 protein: CASSSEDRGRETQYF. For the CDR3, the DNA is TGTGCCAGCAGCTCCGAGGACAGGGGGCGAGAGACCCAGTACTTC.

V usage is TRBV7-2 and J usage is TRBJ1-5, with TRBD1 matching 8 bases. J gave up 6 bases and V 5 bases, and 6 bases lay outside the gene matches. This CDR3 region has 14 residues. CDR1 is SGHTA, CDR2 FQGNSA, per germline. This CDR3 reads CASSLGQGTQPQHF. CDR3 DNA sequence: TGTGCCAGCAGCCTCGGACAGGGAACTCAGCCCCAGCATTTT.

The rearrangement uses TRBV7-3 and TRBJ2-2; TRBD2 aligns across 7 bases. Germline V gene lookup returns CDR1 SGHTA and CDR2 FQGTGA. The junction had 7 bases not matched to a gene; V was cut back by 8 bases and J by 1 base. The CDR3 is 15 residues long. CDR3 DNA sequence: TGTGCCAGCGGGAGGGAGCGGGGGAACACCGGGGAGCTGTTTTTT. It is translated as CASGRERGNTGELFF.

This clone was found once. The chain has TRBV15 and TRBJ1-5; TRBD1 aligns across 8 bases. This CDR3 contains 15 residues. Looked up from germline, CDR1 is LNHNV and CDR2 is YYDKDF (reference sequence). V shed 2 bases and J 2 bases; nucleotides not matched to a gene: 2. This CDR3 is CATSRKTGGNQPQHF. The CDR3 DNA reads TGTGCCACCAGCAGAAAGACAGGGGGCAATCAGCCCCAGCATTTT.

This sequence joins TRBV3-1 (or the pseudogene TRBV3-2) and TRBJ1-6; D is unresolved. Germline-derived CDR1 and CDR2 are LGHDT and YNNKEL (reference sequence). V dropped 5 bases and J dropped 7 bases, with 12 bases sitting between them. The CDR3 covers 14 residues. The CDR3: CASSSTPTNSPLHF. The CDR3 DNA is TGTGCCAGCAGCTCGACACCTACCAATTCACCCCTCCACTTT.

The CDR3 coding sequence is TGTGCCAGTAGTACCCTGGAACAGGGAAGCAATCAGCCCCAGCATTTT. Protein sequence: CASSTLEQGSNQPQHF. V gene TRBV19 combines with J gene TRBJ1-5; TRBD1 might be the D (6 bases). CDR1 LNHDA and CDR2 SQIVND come from the germline V gene (reference sequence). The CDR3 runs 16 residues. Trimming pared 4 bases from V and 1 base from J, leaving 14 bases between.

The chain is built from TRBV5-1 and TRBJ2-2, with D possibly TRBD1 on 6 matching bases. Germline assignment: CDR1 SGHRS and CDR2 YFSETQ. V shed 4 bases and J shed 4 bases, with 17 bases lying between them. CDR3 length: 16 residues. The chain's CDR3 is CASSVTQGGGTGELFF. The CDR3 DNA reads TGCGCCAGCAGCGTGACACAGGGTGGGGGCACCGGGGAGCTGTTTTTT.

The CDR3 region is CASSATGGTEAFF. In nucleotides, the CDR3 is TGCGCCAGCAGCGCAACAGGGGGCACTGAAGCTTTCTTT. V gene TRBV5-1 combines with J gene TRBJ1-1; TRBD1 agrees at 8 bases. Germline V gives CDR1 SGHRS, CDR2 YFSETQ. With V trimmed by 4 bases and J by 4 bases, 3 bases remained unmatched. This CDR3 has 13 amino acids.

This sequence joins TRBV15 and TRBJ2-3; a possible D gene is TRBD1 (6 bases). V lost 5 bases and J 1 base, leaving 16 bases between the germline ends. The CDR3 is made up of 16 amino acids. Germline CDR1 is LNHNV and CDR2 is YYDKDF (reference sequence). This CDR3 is CATSAGRDTRTDTQYF. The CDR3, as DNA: TGTGCCACCAGCGCCGGCCGGGACACCCGCACAGATACGCAGTATTTT.

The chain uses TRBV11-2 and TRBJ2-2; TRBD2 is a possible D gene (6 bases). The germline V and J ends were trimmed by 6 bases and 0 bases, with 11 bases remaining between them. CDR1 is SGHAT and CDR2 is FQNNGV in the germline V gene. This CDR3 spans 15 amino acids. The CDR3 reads CASRIAATNTGELFF. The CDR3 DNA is TGTGCCAGCAGGATAGCGGCAACGAACACCGGGGAGCTGTTTTTT.

CDR3 protein: CASSPGTSGDEQFF. The CDR3 DNA reads TGTGCCAGCAGTCCCGGGACTAGCGGGGATGAGCAGTTCTTC. The chain carries TRBV27 and TRBJ2-1, with 13 bases that match TRBD2. The CDR3 sequence is 14 residues long. Germline CDR1 MNHEY, CDR2 SMNVEV (reference sequence). Trimming took 5 bases from V and 8 from J; bases not matched to a gene: 3.

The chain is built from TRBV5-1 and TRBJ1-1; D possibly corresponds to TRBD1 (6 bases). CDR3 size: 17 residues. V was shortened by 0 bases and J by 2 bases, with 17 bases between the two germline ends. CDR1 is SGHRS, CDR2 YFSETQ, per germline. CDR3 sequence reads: CASSLVYGGNRNTEAFF. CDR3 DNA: TGCGCCAGCAGCTTGGTGTATGGGGGCAATCGAAACACTGAAGCTTTCTTT.

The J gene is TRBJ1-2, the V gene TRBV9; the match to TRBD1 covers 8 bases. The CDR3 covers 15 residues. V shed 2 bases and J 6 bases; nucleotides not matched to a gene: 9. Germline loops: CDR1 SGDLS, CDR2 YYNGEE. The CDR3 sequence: CASSVGQGLYHGYTF. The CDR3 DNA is TGTGCCAGCAGCGTTGGACAGGGACTGTACCATGGCTACACCTTC.